Shown below are 31 T cell receptor beta chains from a single sample sequenced in a study of molecular identifiers for immune sequencing clone quantification. Each CDR3 protein is one row after TCRdb ran MiXCR on the PCR reads. This table has under 350,000 distinct CDR3 sequences, about 22% appearing once. Source material: naive CD8+ T cells from blood, with Jurkat cell RNA spiked in. The sample's subset: FACS-sorted CD8+CD4-CCR7+CD45RA+ naive T cells. These receptors came from a human donor in good health. Some libraries in this study had Jurkat cell RNA spiked in.

This clonotype was picked up a small number of times. The chain recombines TRBV5-6 with TRBJ2-7; 9 nucleotides match TRBD2. With V trimmed by 6 bases and J by 5 bases, 12 bases remained unmatched. This CDR3 contains 15 residues. Germline assignment: CDR1 SGHDT and CDR2 YYEEEE. CDR3 region: CASTSGGKNWDEQYF. The CDR3 DNA sequence: TGTGCCAGCACCAGCGGGGGGAAGAACTGGGACGAGCAGTACTTC.

This clonotype has a handful of counts. The chain recombines TRBV10-3 with TRBJ2-2; TRBD2 agrees at 7 bases. V lost 9 bases and J lost 6; bases outside the gene matches: 1. Germline CDR1 and CDR2: ENHRY and SYGVKD. The CDR3 has 11 residues. CDR3 nucleotide sequence: TGTGCCATGGGGGGGGCCGGGGAGCTGTTTTTT. Its protein product is CAMGGAGELFF.

At least ten counts were recorded for this clonotype. The chain recombines TRBV15 with TRBJ1-1, with 9 bases identical to TRBD1. There are 15 residues in the CDR3. The germline V gene has CDR1 LNHNV and CDR2 YYDKDF (reference sequence). J lost 4 bases, V lost 5 bases, and 8 bases had no gene match. The DNA for the CDR3 is TGTGCCACCAGCGAGGACGGACAGGGGATCACTGAAGCTTTCTTT. Protein sequence: CATSEDGQGITEAFF.

Regarding this clonotype: Since no conserved phenylalanine or tryptophan closes the CDR3, a read error is the likely cause. The DNA is omitted, as the CDR3 cannot be located on it reliably, and the CDR3 follows TCRdb's listing. This chain joins TRBV2 and TRBJ1-1. Termini included, the CDR3 measures 11 amino acids. Germline CDR1 is SNHLY and CDR2 is FYNNEI. CDR3 sequence: CASSGKHHLIS.

This clonotype was found many times. The J gene is TRBJ2-3, the V gene TRBV7-9, with D perhaps matching TRBD2 (6 bases). V was clipped by 3 bases and J by 2 bases, with 9 bases between them. Looked up from germline, CDR1 is SEHNR and CDR2 is FQNEAQ (reference sequence). The CDR3 totals 14 residues. CDR3 nucleotides: TGTGCCAGCAGCTTGGCGGGACCCACAGATACGCAGTATTTT. Protein sequence: CASSLAGPTDTQYF. Full variable domain (remainder filled in from reference TRBV7-9 and TRBJ2-3): DTGVSQNPRHKITKRGQNVTFRCDPISEHNRLYWYRQTLGQGPEFLTYFQNEAQLEKSRLLSDRFSAERPKGSFSTLEIQRTEQGDSAMYLCASSLAGPTDTQYFGPGTRLTVL.

Concerning this clonotype: An end of the junction differs from the germline gene, which may be a read error. The chain employs TRBV4-3 and TRBJ2-7, with D perhaps matching TRBD1 or TRBD2 (5 bases each). CDR1 is LGHNA and CDR2 is YSLEER in the germline V gene. This CDR3 region has 14 residues. The CDR3 reads CTSSLGRTSYEQYF. CDR3 nucleotide sequence: TGCACCAGCAGCCTGGGACGGACGTCCTACGAGCAATACTTC.

This clonotype was recorded a few times. This rearrangement joins TRBV14 to TRBJ1-1, with D unclear. Germline-derived CDR1 and CDR2 are SGHDN and FVKESK. CDR3 length: 15 residues. Trimming removed 1 base from V and 0 bases from J, with 9 bases in between. The CDR3 sequence: CASSQGTVMNTEAFF. The DNA for the CDR3 is TGTGCCAGCAGCCAAGGTACAGTGATGAACACTGAAGCTTTCTTT. The full variable domain, with the rest looked up from reference TRBV14 and TRBJ1-1, is EAGVTQFPSHSVIEKGQTVTLRCDPISGHDNLYWYRRVMGKEIKFLLHFVKESKQDESGMPNNRFLAERTGGTYSTLKVQPAELEDSGVYFCASSQGTVMNTEAFFGQGTRLTVV.

In its sample, this clonotype was seen many times. This chain uses TRBV6-5 with TRBJ2-5; D remains ambiguous. The V gene's germline CDR1 is MNHEY and CDR2 SVGAGI. The CDR3 runs to 13 residues. The ends were cut back, 6 bases at V and 1 base at J, with 9 bases in the middle. The CDR3 nucleotides read TGTGCCAGCAGCCCCAACCCCCAAGAGACCCAGTACTTC. Translating gives CASSPNPQETQYF.

V and J are TRBV28 and TRBJ1-5; 10 bases match TRBD1. J gave up 5 bases and V 6 bases, and 22 bases lay outside the gene matches. This CDR3 has 20 residues. The germline V gene has CDR1 MDHEN and CDR2 SYDVKM. The CDR3 DNA follows: TGTGCCAGCAGCTACTACCTCCGACAGGGGGCCGATGCGTCCCATCAGCCCCAGCATTTT. The encoded protein is CASSYYLRQGADASHQPQHF.

The sample holds a few counts of this clonotype. The V call is TRBV28, the J call TRBJ1-4, with D unclear. The CDR3 is 14 residues long. The germline gives CDR1 MDHEN, CDR2 SYDVKM. V lost 5 bases, J lost 8 bases, and 15 bases lay in between. CDR3: CASSPGMKTEKLFF. Written as DNA, the CDR3 is TGTGCCAGCAGTCCCGGTATGAAAACCGAAAAACTGTTTTTT.

This clonotype was found many times. The rearrangement links TRBV29-1 to TRBJ2-7; 7 nucleotides agree with TRBD2. V lost 0 bases and J lost 2; bases outside the gene matches: 4. This CDR3 comprises 14 residues. Germline V gives CDR1 SQVTM, CDR2 ANQGSEA. The CDR3 DNA reads as TGCAGCGTTGAAGATCGTGCGGGGGCCTACGAGCAGTACTTC. It specifies CSVEDRAGAYEQYF.

This clonotype turned up a few times. The V call is TRBV7-8, the J call TRBJ2-7; D remains ambiguous. Trimming shortened V by 2 bases and J by 0 bases, and 20 bases separated the two germline ends. Germline assignment: CDR1 SGHVS and CDR2 FQNEAQ. This CDR3 has 18 amino acids. Written as DNA, the CDR3 is TGTGCCAGCAGCTTACCGTCGGCCCCGCCTTATAGCTCCTACGAGCAGTACTTC. Translated: CASSLPSAPPYSSYEQYF.

This rearrangement joins TRBV27 to TRBJ2-7; 8 bases are a match to TRBD1. V lost 2 bases to trimming and J lost 3 bases; unmatched junction nucleotides: 6. Germline CDR1 MNHEY, CDR2 SMNVEV (reference sequence). This CDR3 comprises 15 residues. The CDR3 protein is CASSLRAGGLYEQYF. CDR3 nucleotides: TGTGCCAGCAGTTTAAGGGCAGGGGGCCTCTACGAGCAGTACTTC.

Concerning this clonotype itself: A clone one base away is much larger, so this may be a read error. The chain has TRBV30 and TRBJ2-5, with 7 bases identical to TRBD1. The germline gives CDR1 GTSNPN, CDR2 SVGIG (reference sequence). This CDR3 comprises 13 residues. CDR3 loop: CAWSRDSKETQHF. CDR3 nucleotide sequence: TGTGCCTGGAGCCGGGACAGCAAAGAGACCCAGCACTTC.

Here the CDR3 DNA reads TGTGCCAGCAGCCATGATCGACTAGCGGGGGGAGAGGAGACCCAGTACTTC. Its protein is CASSHDRLAGGEETQYF. This chain connects TRBV3-1 to TRBJ2-5; 13 nucleotides match TRBD2. Unmatched junction bases numbered 9, after V lost 3 bases and J lost 5 bases. Germline CDR1 and CDR2: LGHDT and YNNKEL (reference sequence). The CDR3 is 17 residues long.

J is TRBJ2-3 and V is TRBV27; D gene uncertain. The CDR3 length is 16 residues. Germline CDR1 MNHEY, CDR2 SMNVEV (reference sequence). V was clipped by 2 bases and J by 1 base, with 13 bases between them. The CDR3: CASSLGARAGTDTQYF. Written as DNA, the CDR3 is TGTGCCAGCAGTTTAGGTGCGAGAGCTGGCACAGATACGCAGTATTTT.

This clonotype was observed a handful of times. The chain employs TRBV4-3 and TRBJ2-1, with 9 nucleotides matching TRBD2. J was trimmed by 9 bases and V by 2 bases; bases with no gene match: 11. Germline assignment: CDR1 LGHNA and CDR2 YSLEER. The length of the CDR3 is 16 residues. The CDR3 DNA reads as TGCGCCAGCAGCCAAACCGCGGGCGGGGGGGCCGGTGAGCAGTTCTTC. Residues: CASSQTAGGGAGEQFF.

This clonotype has at least ten counts. The chain is built from TRBV5-5 and TRBJ2-7; 8 nucleotides line up with TRBD1. V trimming: 5 bases; J trimming: 6 bases; junction bases outside the gene matches: 7. The germline gives CDR1 SGHKS, CDR2 YYEKEE (reference sequence). CDR3 size: 13 residues. Here the CDR3 reads CASSPDRVSEQYF. Written as DNA, the CDR3 is TGTGCCAGCAGTCCGGACAGGGTCAGCGAGCAGTACTTC.

Concerning this clonotype itself: A much bigger clone sits one base away, suggesting this may be a read error. The chain combines TRBV9 with TRBJ1-1; D is possibly TRBD1 (5 bases). The CDR3 is 16 amino acids. The germline V gene encodes CDR1 SGDLS and CDR2 YYNGEE. CDR3 sequence reads: CASSAGTGFMNTGAFF. In nucleotides, the CDR3 is TGTGCCAGCAGCGCAGGGACCGGATTCATGAACACTGGAGCTTTCTTT. The full variable domain, rest sourced from reference TRBV9 and TRBJ1-1, is DSGVTQTPKHLITATGQRVTLRCSPRSGDLSVYWYQQSLDQGLQFLIQYYNGEERAKGNILERFSAQQFPDLHSELNLSSLELGDSALYFCASSAGTGFMNTGAFFGQGTRLTVV.

This clonotype was counted many times. The gene calls are TRBV20-1 and TRBJ1-6; 9 bases align to TRBD1. The CDR3 has 14 residues. The germline V gene encodes CDR1 DFQATT and CDR2 SNEGSKA (reference sequence). V shed 2 bases, J shed 10 bases, and the junction held 6 bases outside the gene matches. The CDR3 loop is CSARKDRGVSPLHF. Written as DNA, the CDR3 is TGCAGTGCTAGAAAGGACAGGGGAGTCTCACCCCTCCACTTT.

In this sample, this clonotype turned up a few times. CDR3 protein: CASSRDTSSGNTIYF. CDR3 in DNA: TGTGCCAGTAGTAGGGACACAAGCTCTGGAAACACCATATATTTT. The chain carries TRBV19 and TRBJ1-3; a possible D gene is TRBD1 (6 bases). This CDR3 region has 15 residues. CDR1 is LNHDA, CDR2 SQIVND, per germline (reference sequence). The V end lost 4 bases, the J end lost 0 bases, and 10 bases lay between the germline ends.

In this sample, this clonotype turned up a few times. The chain combines TRBV7-2 with TRBJ1-1; D unclear. V was cut by 0 bases and J by 3 bases, with 20 bases left in between. There are 18 residues in the CDR3. CDR1 and CDR2 (germline): SGHTA, FQGNSA. CDR3 sequence reads: CASSLALTWAPVDTEAFF. The CDR3 nucleotides read TGTGCCAGCAGCTTAGCGTTAACTTGGGCCCCGGTGGACACTGAAGCTTTCTTT. Supplemented by reference TRBV7-2 and TRBJ1-1, the full variable domain reads GAGVSQSPSNKVTEKGKDVELRCDPISGHTALYWYRQSLGQGLEFLIYFQGNSAPDKSGLPSDRFSAERTGGSVSTLTIQRTQQEDSAVYLCASSLALTWAPVDTEAFFGQGTRLTVV.

Of note for this clonotype: Given a much more abundant clone one base away, this may be a read error. The chain combines TRBV29-1 with TRBJ1-2; 7 nucleotides match TRBD1. This CDR3 has 12 residues. From germline, CDR1 is SQVTM and CDR2 ANQGSEA. V dropped 7 bases and J dropped 3; count of bases not matched to a gene: 5. The CDR3, as DNA: TGCAGCGGCGGACAGGTTTACTATGGCTACACCTTC. Translating gives CSGGQVYYGYTF.

This chain joins TRBV2 and TRBJ2-6; tentative D call: TRBD1 (5 bases). The length of the CDR3 is 17 residues. CDR1 is SNHLY and CDR2 is FYNNEI in the germline V gene. Trimming removed 6 bases at V and 1 base at J, with 16 bases between. CDR3 nucleotide sequence: TGTGCCAGCAGGGAGACAGTAACAGAATCTGGGGCCAACGTCCTGACTTTC. Its protein product is CASRETVTESGANVLTF.

Only a few counts were recorded for this clonotype. This chain links TRBV20-1 with TRBJ2-2; D possibly matches TRBD1 or TRBD2 (5 bases each). V was cut by 5 bases and J by 4 bases, with 11 bases left in between. This CDR3 contains 13 residues. CDR1 and CDR2 (germline): DFQATT, SNEGSKA (reference sequence). This chain's CDR3 is CSAAERGTGELFF. The CDR3 DNA sequence: TGCAGTGCTGCGGAGAGGGGCACCGGGGAGCTGTTTTTT.

This clonotype was seen just once. The V gene is TRBV4-3, the J gene TRBJ1-5, with no clear D. This CDR3 region has 15 residues. The V and J ends lost 3 bases and 0 bases respectively, with 9 bases between them. Germline CDR1 is LGHNA and CDR2 is YSLEER. The CDR3 region has the DNA TGCGCCAGCAGCCATTCAGGCATTAGCAATCAGCCCCAGCATTTT. The encoded protein is CASSHSGISNQPQHF.

Remarks on this clonotype: This may be a read error, as it is one base from a much larger clone. The rearrangement links TRBV7-6 to TRBJ2-3; D may be TRBD2 (6 bases). Germline V gives CDR1 SGHVS, CDR2 FNYEAQ. The CDR3 is 17 residues long. This chain's CDR3 is CASSLEGGIFGTDTRYF. As DNA, the CDR3 is TGTGCCAGCAGCTTAGAAGGCGGGATTTTCGGCACAGATACGCGGTATTTT.

This clonotype was seen more than once but under ten times. The rearrangement uses TRBV6-2 or TRBV6-3 and TRBJ1-5; 7 bases agree with TRBD1. The CDR3 is 17 residues long. V dropped 2 bases and J dropped 2; count of bases not matched to a gene: 9. Per the germline V gene, CDR1 is MNHEY and CDR2 is SVGEGT. The CDR3 spells CASSYSRGQGGNQPQHF. The DNA for the CDR3 is TGTGCCAGCAGTTACAGCCGGGGTCAGGGGGGCAATCAGCCCCAGCATTTT.

On this clonotype: At one end, the junction sequence differs from germline, possibly due to a read error. The chain is built from TRBV12-3 or TRBV12-4 and TRBJ2-5; tentative D call: TRBD2 (5 bases). This CDR3 has 15 residues. The CDR3 bases are TGTGCCAGCAGTCCATTTTCCGGACGGGGAGAGGCCCAGTACTTC. Translated: CASSPFSGRGEAQYF.

This clonotype was picked up a small number of times. The rearrangement uses TRBV30 and TRBJ2-3; unclear D gene. CDR3 length: 13 residues. Trimming removed 4 bases at V and 1 base at J, with 9 bases between. From germline, CDR1 is GTSNPN and CDR2 SVGIG (reference sequence). CDR3 in amino acids: CAWTSLGTDTQYF. Written as DNA, the CDR3 is TGTGCCTGGACTTCACTGGGCACAGATACGCAGTATTTT.

This clonotype was counted ten times or more. This sequence joins TRBV5-1 and TRBJ1-1; D call uncertain. Germline V lookup: CDR1 SGHRS, CDR2 YFSETQ. The CDR3 loop spans 14 amino acids. V dropped 4 bases and J dropped 1 base, with 11 bases sitting between them. The CDR3 sequence is CASSPLTANTEAFF. The CDR3, as DNA: TGCGCCAGCAGCCCTCTTACAGCGAACACTGAAGCTTTCTTT.